These 5 T cell receptor beta chains came from one sample sequenced in a study of blood T cell repertoires in COVID-19. Repertoires were generated with immunoSEQ multiplex PCR, while TCRdb's copy carries only in-frame clones and drops some. The table records roughly 230,000 clones, approximately 84% of them present only once. The specimen sequenced was PBMCs or T cells enriched from blood (not recorded which). These receptors came from a woman aged 50 to 60 who had been exposed to COVID-19.

CDR3 in amino acids: CASSPSSDEQFF. In DNA, the CDR3 is TGTGCCAGCTCACCGAGTAGCGATGAGCAGTTCTTC. This chain joins TRBV18 and TRBJ2-1, with D possibly being TRBD2 (5 bases). Per the germline V gene, CDR1 is KGHSH and CDR2 is LQKENI. V lost 3 bases, J lost 8 bases, and 8 bases lay in between. The CDR3 is made up of 12 amino acids.

The rearrangement links TRBV7-9 to TRBJ1-5; unclear D gene. CDR1 and CDR2 (germline): SEHNR, FQNEAQ (reference sequence). The CDR3 runs to 11 residues. Trimming pared 11 bases from V and 7 bases from J, leaving 12 bases between. CDR3 protein: CASGLGQPQHF. The CDR3 nucleotides are TGTGCCTCCGGACTAGGCCAGCCCCAGCATTTT.

The chain's CDR3 is CASSIERTGVSQPQHF. CDR3 nucleotides: TGTGCCAGTAGTATTGAAAGGACAGGGGTAAGTCAGCCCCAGCATTTT. The chain has TRBV19 and TRBJ1-5, with 9 bases lining up with TRBD1. The CDR3 length is 16 residues. V was clipped by 3 bases and J by 6 bases; unmatched bases: 9. The germline gives CDR1 LNHDA, CDR2 SQIVND (reference sequence).

The chain carries TRBV29-1 and TRBJ2-7; maybe TRBD2 (6 bases). The germline gives CDR1 SQVTM, CDR2 ANQGSEA. CDR3 size: 11 residues. V gave up 8 bases and J gave up 4 bases, with 12 bases separating them. CDR3 nucleotides: TGCAGCACCGGGACTCTTTACGAGCAGTACTTC. Translation: CSTGTLYEQYF.

J is TRBJ2-1 and V is TRBV6-2 or TRBV6-3, with 10 bases matching TRBD1. Trimming at V came to 5 bases and at J to 7 bases, leaving 5 bases not matched to a gene. Looked up from germline, CDR1 is MNHEY and CDR2 is SVGEGT. The CDR3 is 14 amino acids. CDR3 nucleotides: TGTGCCAGCAGTCACGGACAGGGGGGGAATGAGCAGTTCTTC. Translation gives CASSHGQGGNEQFF.